These 23 T cell receptor beta chains were sequenced from one sample in a study of T cell responses to AZD1222 COVID-19 vaccine. Using immunoSEQ multiplex PCR, the repertoire was profiled, and TCRdb retains in-frame clones only, with some absent. The sample includes over 110,000 clones, roughly 90% of them seen just once. This material consisted of peripheral blood, taken 28 days after the second AZD1222 dose. These receptor sequences come from an adult who received the AZD1222 COVID-19 vaccine.

The chain joins TRBV28 to TRBJ1-6, with D possibly matching TRBD1 (5 bases). CDR3 size: 15 residues. Per germline, CDR1 MDHEN and CDR2 SYDVKM. V gave up 4 bases and J gave up 11 bases, with 18 bases separating them. The CDR3 spells CASSSPTGLRAPLHF. CDR3 DNA sequence: TGTGCCAGCAGTTCCCCTACAGGCCTTAGGGCACCCCTCCACTTT.

This chain uses TRBV10-3 with TRBJ2-2; TRBD2 matches at 9 bases. V lost 4 bases to trimming and J lost 4 bases; unmatched junction nucleotides: 4. The CDR3 spans 15 residues. Per the germline V gene, CDR1 is ENHRY and CDR2 is SYGVKD. CDR3: CAISAAGGPTGELFF. The CDR3 DNA is TGTGCCATCAGTGCCGCGGGGGGGCCCACCGGGGAGCTGTTTTTT.

The chain has TRBV5-5 and TRBJ2-7; D gene ambiguous. The CDR3 covers 14 residues. Germline CDR1 SGHKS, CDR2 YYEKEE (reference sequence). Between the trimmed V and J ends, which lost 0 bases and 1 base, there was a span of 8 bases. CDR3 amino acids: CASSLAFRSYEQYF. In nucleotides, the CDR3 is TGTGCCAGCAGCTTGGCCTTTCGGTCCTACGAGCAGTACTTC.

This clone has just a few counts. The CDR3, as DNA: TGCGCCAGCAGTCCCCAAGCAGGGCGGGGGCCGGCCGGGGAGCTGTTTTTT. Protein: CASSPQAGRGPAGELFF. The chain employs TRBV10-1 and TRBJ2-2, with D maybe TRBD2 (7 bases). The CDR3 spans 17 residues. Trimming removed 5 bases at V and 6 bases at J, with 22 bases between. The germline V gene encodes CDR1 WNHNN and CDR2 SYGVQD (reference sequence).

V and J are TRBV23-1 and TRBJ2-7; D might be TRBD1 (6 bases). TRBV23-1 carries the ORF label, with uncertain function. The CDR3 extends over 17 amino acids. Trimming left V 11 bases short and J 2 bases short, with 28 bases between. The CDR3 bases are TGCGCCCGCTATTTTATGGCAGGGGCCGGGAAAGCCTACGAGCAGTACGTC. Residues: CARYFMAGAGKAYEQYV.

This chain connects TRBV5-4 to TRBJ2-5; TRBD2 is a possible D gene (7 bases). Germline V gives CDR1 SGHNT, CDR2 YYREEE (reference sequence). The CDR3 has 16 amino acids. V was pared by 3 bases and J by 4 bases, with 19 bases between. Written as DNA, the CDR3 is TGTGCCAGCAGCTCGGGGGGCCGGGCGCCCGGAGAGACCCAGTACTTC. Translating gives CASSSGGRAPGETQYF.

The CDR3 DNA is TGTGCCAGCAGCGAAGACTACGCGAACACCGGGGAGCTGTTTTTT. It yields the protein CASSEDYANTGELFF. This chain uses TRBV5-6 with TRBJ2-2, with D possibly being TRBD2 (5 bases). Deletions cut 4 bases from V and 0 bases from J, with 10 bases between. Germline CDR1 is SGHDT and CDR2 is YYEEEE. CDR3 size: 15 residues.

CDR3 DNA sequence: TGCGCCAGCAGTGGTGGTTCTAGGAATTCACCCCTCCACTTT. As protein: CASSGGSRNSPLHF. V is TRBV10-1 and J is TRBJ1-6, with D hard to call. This CDR3 has 14 amino acids. Trimming removed 4 bases from V and 7 bases from J, with 11 bases in between. CDR1 and CDR2 (germline): WNHNN, SYGVQD (reference sequence).

This chain connects TRBV7-9 to TRBJ2-1; D might be TRBD2 (5 bases). The V and J ends lost 1 base and 4 bases respectively, with 14 bases between them. Germline-derived CDR1 and CDR2 are SEHNR and FQNEAQ (reference sequence). This CDR3 has 16 residues. This CDR3 is CASSLVAGIGYNEQFF. In nucleotides, the CDR3 is TGTGCCAGCAGCTTAGTAGCCGGGATTGGGTACAATGAGCAGTTCTTC.

The chain uses TRBV19 and TRBJ1-5, with D perhaps TRBD1 (5 bases). Germline V gives CDR1 LNHDA, CDR2 SQIVND (reference sequence). Trimming cost V 5 bases and J 2 bases, with 16 bases left between them. CDR3 length: 16 residues. CDR3 protein: CASSATGTYGNQPQHF. The CDR3 DNA sequence: TGTGCCAGTAGTGCTACCGGGACCTACGGCAATCAGCCCCAGCATTTT.

This clone has a handful of counts. The chain has TRBV5-1 and TRBJ1-4; 8 nucleotides agree with TRBD1. The CDR3 covers 14 residues. CDR1 and CDR2 (germline): SGHRS, YFSETQ. V gave up 5 bases and J gave up 7 bases; unmatched junction bases: 7. The CDR3 is CASRSRTGTEKLFF. DNA for the CDR3: TGCGCCAGCAGATCGCGGACAGGGACTGAAAAACTGTTTTTT.

This clone turned up a few times. This chain joins TRBV4-1 and TRBJ1-1; maybe TRBD1 (6 bases). Germline V gene lookup returns CDR1 MGHRA and CDR2 YSYEKL. V lost 3 bases, J lost 0 bases, and 11 bases lay in between. The CDR3 has 15 amino acids. CDR3 DNA: TGCGCCAGCAGCCACGCGACAGGTTTGAACACTGAAGCTTTCTTT. It specifies CASSHATGLNTEAFF.

The chain joins TRBV7-2 to TRBJ1-1, with D possibly matching TRBD1 (6 bases). V lost 1 base and J lost 4, with 13 bases in between. There are 15 residues in the CDR3. Germline V gives CDR1 SGHTA, CDR2 FQGNSA. The CDR3: CASSLEGGPSTEAFF. The CDR3 bases are TGTGCCAGCAGCTTAGAAGGGGGGCCGAGCACTGAAGCTTTCTTT.

The chain links TRBV10-1 to TRBJ2-3, with TRBD1 matching over 11 bases. Germline trimming cut 6 bases from V and 6 bases from J; bases unmatched to any gene: 5. Germline CDR1 is WNHNN and CDR2 is SYGVQD (reference sequence). CDR3 length equals 14 residues. CDR3 DNA sequence: TGCGCCAGCAGCCCCGGGACAGGGGGGGATACGCAGTATTTT. Its translation: CASSPGTGGDTQYF.

The chain carries TRBV5-5 and TRBJ2-3, with D unclear. The CDR3 runs 15 residues. V was shortened by 4 bases and J by 5 bases, with 17 bases between the two germline ends. Germline V gene data show CDR1 as SGHKS and CDR2 as YYEKEE (reference sequence). The CDR3: CASSALGEWVDTQYF. The CDR3 coding sequence is TGTGCCAGCAGCGCCCTCGGAGAGTGGGTAGATACGCAGTATTTT.

V is TRBV18 and J is TRBJ1-1; D possibly corresponds to TRBD1 (5 bases). V was clipped by 2 bases and J by 11 bases, with 15 bases between them. This CDR3 region has 13 residues. Per germline, CDR1 KGHSH and CDR2 LQKENI. CDR3 sequence reads: CASSPTTADEAFF. CDR3 DNA sequence: TGTGCCAGCTCACCAACGACAGCCGATGAGGCTTTCTTT.

The chain couples TRBV7-9 to TRBJ1-5, with 11 bases lining up with TRBD1. The ends lost 8 bases at V and 2 bases at J; junction bases unmatched: 2. This CDR3 has 14 amino acids. Germline loops: CDR1 SEHNR, CDR2 FQNEAQ (reference sequence). Here the CDR3 DNA reads TGTGCCAGCTCGGGACAGGGGGGCAATCAGCCCCAGCATTTT. This translates into CASSGQGGNQPQHF.

The chain carries TRBV19 and TRBJ1-5; D possibly corresponds to TRBD1 (6 bases). In germline, CDR1 is LNHDA, CDR2 SQIVND (reference sequence). Trimming took 4 bases from V and 4 from J, leaving 17 bases between them. This CDR3 is 16 amino acids long. CDR3 in amino acids: CASSSPNRAKNQPQHF. The CDR3 DNA follows: TGTGCCAGTAGTAGCCCCAACAGGGCGAAAAATCAGCCCCAGCATTTT.

This chain links TRBV7-9 with TRBJ1-2, with TRBD1 matching 10 bases. The length of the CDR3 is 14 residues. Germline lookup yields CDR1 SEHNR and CDR2 FQNEAQ (reference sequence). Trimming cost V 4 bases and J 3 bases; bases outside gene matches: 2. The CDR3 bases are TGTGCCAGCAGCTCCGGGACAGGGGACTATGGCTACACCTTC. As protein: CASSSGTGDYGYTF.

The chain joins TRBV5-4 to TRBJ2-2; tentative D call: TRBD2 (7 bases). This CDR3 has 15 residues. V was clipped by 3 bases and J by 1 base, with 10 bases between them. CDR1 is SGHNT, CDR2 YYREEE, per germline (reference sequence). The CDR3 sequence: CASSSGGRNTGELFF. The CDR3 region has the DNA TGTGCCAGCAGCTCGGGGGGCCGGAACACCGGGGAGCTGTTTTTT. The full variable domain, with the rest looked up from reference TRBV5-4 and TRBJ2-2, is ETGVTQSPTHLIKTRGQQVTLRCSSQSGHNTVSWYQQALGQGPQFIFQYYREEENGRGNFPPRFSGLQFPNYSSELNVNALELDDSALYLCASSSGGRNTGELFFGEGSRLTVL.

V and J are TRBV24-1 and TRBJ1-2; D unresolved. The CDR3 covers 12 residues. The V and J ends lost 4 bases and 6 bases respectively, with 8 bases between them. Germline V CDR1 and CDR2: KGHDR, SFDVKD. The CDR3 protein is CATSDLADGYTF. CDR3 sequence (DNA): TGTGCCACCAGTGACCTCGCCGATGGCTACACCTTC.

The V call is TRBV19, the J call TRBJ1-5; possibly TRBD1 for D (5 bases). V was shortened by 10 bases and J by 0 bases, with 16 bases between the two germline ends. The CDR3 runs 15 residues. Germline lookup yields CDR1 LNHDA and CDR2 SQIVND (reference sequence). The CDR3 reads CATLRSRDSNQPQHF. CDR3 in DNA: TGTGCCACCCTAAGATCCAGGGATAGCAATCAGCCCCAGCATTTT.

The CDR3 sequence: CASNLAAGAPSGYTF. CDR3 in DNA: TGCGCCAGCAACCTCGCGGCGGGGGCGCCCTCTGGCTACACCTTC. The J gene is TRBJ1-2, the V gene TRBV5-1, with D perhaps TRBD1 (6 bases). Germline CDR1 is SGHRS and CDR2 is YFSETQ. The CDR3 consists of 15 residues. Trimming stripped 6 bases from V and 7 bases from J, with 22 bases between.